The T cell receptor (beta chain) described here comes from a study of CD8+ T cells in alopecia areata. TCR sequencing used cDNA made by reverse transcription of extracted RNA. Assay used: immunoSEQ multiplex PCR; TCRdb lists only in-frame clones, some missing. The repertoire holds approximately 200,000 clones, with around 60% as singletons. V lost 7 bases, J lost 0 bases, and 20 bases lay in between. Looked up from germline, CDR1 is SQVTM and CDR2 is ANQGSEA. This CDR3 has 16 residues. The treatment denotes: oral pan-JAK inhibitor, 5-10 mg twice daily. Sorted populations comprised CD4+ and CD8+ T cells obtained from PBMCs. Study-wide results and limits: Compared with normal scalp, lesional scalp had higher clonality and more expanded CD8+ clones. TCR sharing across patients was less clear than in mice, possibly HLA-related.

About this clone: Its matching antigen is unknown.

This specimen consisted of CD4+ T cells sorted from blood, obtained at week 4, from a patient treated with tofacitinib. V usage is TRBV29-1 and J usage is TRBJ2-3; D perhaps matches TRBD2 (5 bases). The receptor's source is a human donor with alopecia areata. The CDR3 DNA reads TGCAGCGCCGGCCCGCGGGTAAAAGGGAGCACAGATACGCAGTATTTT. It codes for CSAGPRVKGSTDTQYF.